The next 27 T cell receptor beta chains were all read from a single sample in a study of radiotherapy plus CTLA-4 blockade in lung cancer. Clones were sequenced by immunoSEQ multiplex PCR, and TCRdb holds only the in-frame ones, with some missing. The data show roughly 97,000 clones, under 85% seen once. Sequences were derived from peripheral blood, sampled from a patient treated with radiotherapy plus ipilimumab. These receptors all stem from a human donor with non-small cell lung cancer who had a partial response to radiotherapy plus ipilimumab. Some clones in this sample may be carry-over from other donors' samples.

This chain links TRBV28 with TRBJ1-1, with 7 bases that match TRBD1. Germline trimming cut 4 bases from V and 0 bases from J; bases unmatched to any gene: 11. This CDR3 has 17 residues. Germline V gene sequence: CDR1 MDHEN, CDR2 SYDVKM. CDR3 protein: CASSSRKTGRMNTEAFF. The CDR3 nucleotides are TGTGCCAGCAGTTCACGGAAGACAGGGAGGATGAACACTGAAGCTTTCTTT.

The genes are TRBV7-9 and TRBJ2-7; D might be TRBD1 (6 bases). Per the germline V gene, CDR1 is SEHNR and CDR2 is FQNEAQ (reference sequence). The CDR3 length is 16 residues. V lost 6 bases to trimming and J lost 2 bases, with 20 bases between them. CDR3: CASSNHRGHNPYEQYF. The CDR3 nucleotides read TGTGCCAGCAGTAACCACCGGGGACATAACCCCTACGAGCAGTACTTC.

This clone was detected a few times. CDR3 nucleotide sequence: TGTGCCAGCAGTTTAGTCGGCGGCGGCAATCAGCCCCAGCATTTT. This sequence encodes CASSLVGGGNQPQHF. This rearrangement joins TRBV27 to TRBJ1-5; D remains unclear. This CDR3 contains 15 residues. The germline CDR1 and CDR2 sequences are MNHEY and SMNVEV (reference sequence). Deletions cut 2 bases from V and 2 bases from J, with 10 bases between.

This chain joins TRBV7-8 and TRBJ2-7, with TRBD1 as a possible D gene (5 bases). This CDR3 comprises 13 residues. Germline CDR1 SGHVS, CDR2 FQNEAQ. Deletions cut 4 bases from V and 5 bases from J, with 12 bases between. The CDR3 DNA follows: TGTGCCAGCAGCTCCAGGGTAAACGACGAGCAGTACTTC. It yields the protein CASSSRVNDEQYF.

This clone was picked up many times. V usage is TRBV5-1 and J usage is TRBJ1-1, with 8 bases identical to TRBD1. V lost 4 bases and J lost 5; bases outside the gene matches: 7. Per the germline V gene, CDR1 is SGHRS and CDR2 is YFSETQ. The CDR3 runs 14 residues. CDR3 sequence (DNA): TGCGCCAGCAGCCCCAGGGACAGGCTGACTGAAGCTTTCTTT. Its translation: CASSPRDRLTEAFF.

The rearrangement joins TRBV7-9 to TRBJ1-5, with 11 bases fitting TRBD1. J lost 6 bases, V lost 4 bases, and 5 bases had no gene match. The CDR3 length is 15 residues. Germline-derived CDR1 and CDR2 are SEHNR and FQNEAQ (reference sequence). The CDR3 protein is CASSWGQGGSQPQHF. CDR3 coding DNA: TGTGCCAGCAGCTGGGGACAGGGGGGTAGTCAGCCCCAGCATTTT.

The chain carries TRBV6-6 and TRBJ2-1, with a possible D match to TRBD2 (5 bases). Trimming took off 2 bases at V and 9 bases at J, with 17 bases between the two ends. CDR1 and CDR2 from the germline V gene are MNHNY and SVGAGI (reference sequence). This CDR3 has 15 residues. As DNA, the CDR3 is TGTGCCAGCAGTTACGATTCTAGGAGGATCGGTGAGCAGTTCTTC. This codes for CASSYDSRRIGEQFF.

The CDR3 loop reads CASTPDRDYEQYF. CDR3 DNA: TGTGCCAGCACTCCGGACAGGGACTACGAGCAGTACTTC. J is TRBJ2-7 and V is TRBV2; 8 nucleotides agree with TRBD1. Germline V gene lookup returns CDR1 SNHLY and CDR2 FYNNEI. The CDR3 has 13 amino acids. Losses at the gene ends were 7 bases for V and 3 bases for J; bases not matched to a gene: 5.

This rearrangement joins TRBV10-2 to TRBJ2-5, with D tentatively TRBD2 (5 bases). The CDR3 is 12 amino acids. Germline CDR1 WSHSY, CDR2 SAAADI. Trimming removed 2 bases from V and 9 bases from J, with 10 bases in between. The CDR3 here is CASSENIGAQYF. The CDR3 DNA reads TGCGCCAGCAGTGAGAACATCGGGGCCCAGTACTTC.

In this sample, this clone turned up many times. V and J are TRBV19 and TRBJ1-5; possibly TRBD1 for D (5 bases). The V end was cut by 6 bases, the J end by 2 bases, with 8 bases between. CDR1 is LNHDA, CDR2 SQIVND, per germline (reference sequence). This CDR3 has 13 residues. CDR3 loop: CASRLQGNQPQHF. The DNA of the CDR3 is TGTGCCAGTAGGTTACAGGGCAATCAGCCCCAGCATTTT.

The chain employs TRBV30 and TRBJ1-5, with D maybe TRBD1 (5 bases). CDR1 and CDR2 from the germline V gene are GTSNPN and SVGIG (reference sequence). The CDR3 has 13 amino acids. The V gene lost 4 bases and the J gene lost 4 bases, with 11 bases spanning the gap. The CDR3 DNA follows: TGTGCCTGGACGAGGGGAGGTAATCAGCCCCAGCATTTT. This codes for CAWTRGGNQPQHF.

The CDR3 loop reads CASTTGLQETQYF. CDR3 DNA sequence: TGTGCCAGTACCACCGGACTGCAAGAGACCCAGTACTTC. The chain is built from TRBV19 and TRBJ2-5; perhaps TRBD2 as D (5 bases). The CDR3 has 13 residues. CDR1 LNHDA and CDR2 SQIVND come from the germline V gene (reference sequence). V shed 7 bases and J shed 2 bases, with 11 bases lying between them. The full variable domain, with the rest looked up from reference TRBV19 and TRBJ2-5, is DGGITQSPKYLFRKEGQNVTLSCEQNLNHDAMYWYRQDPGQGLRLIYYSQIVNDFQKGDIAEGYSVSREKKESFPLTVTSAQKNPTAFYLCASTTGLQETQYFGPGTRLLVL.

The CDR3 loop reads CASSLSEAEQFF. CDR3 nucleotide sequence: TGTGCCAGCAGCTTATCGGAAGCGGAGCAGTTCTTC. The gene calls are TRBV7-2 and TRBJ2-1; D is unresolved. Germline V gene lookup returns CDR1 SGHTA and CDR2 FQGNSA. CDR3 length equals 12 residues. V lost 2 bases and J lost 10, with 9 bases in between.

This clone showed up just once. The rearrangement uses TRBV2 and TRBJ2-4; D might be TRBD1 (6 bases). V lost 6 bases, J lost 0 bases, and 15 bases lay in between. CDR1 is SNHLY, CDR2 FYNNEI, per germline. This CDR3 comprises 16 residues. CDR3 in amino acids: CASSQNPGVAKNIQYF. For the CDR3, the DNA is TGTGCCAGCAGCCAAAACCCAGGGGTAGCCAAAAACATTCAGTACTTC. Full variable domain (remainder filled in from reference TRBV2 and TRBJ2-4): EPEVTQTPSHQVTQMGQEVILRCVPISNHLYFYWYRQILGQKVEFLVSFYNNEISEKSEIFDDQFSVERPDGSNFTLKIRSTKLEDSAMYFCASSQNPGVAKNIQYFGAGTRLSVL.

On this clone: A junction boundary mismatches the germline segment, possibly from a read error. This chain links TRBV7-2 with TRBJ1-2; D possibly corresponds to TRBD1 (6 bases). The CDR3 consists of 13 residues. The germline CDR1 and CDR2 sequences are SGHTA and FQGNSA. CDR3 in amino acids: CASILQGIGGYTF. CDR3 sequence (DNA): TGTGCCAGCATCTTACAGGGTATTGGTGGCTACACCTTC.

The chain couples TRBV5-1 to TRBJ1-4; 8 bases are shared with TRBD1. V trimming: 4 bases; J trimming: 8 bases; junction bases outside the gene matches: 13. The CDR3 is made up of 16 amino acids. Germline V gene data show CDR1 as SGHRS and CDR2 as YFSETQ. As DNA, the CDR3 is TGCGCCAGCAGCCAAGTGACCGGGACAGGCGACGAAAAACTGTTTTTT. Translating gives CASSQVTGTGDEKLFF. The full variable domain, completed using reference TRBV5-1 and TRBJ1-4, is KAGVTQTPRYLIKTRGQQVTLSCSPISGHRSVSWYQQTPGQGLQFLFEYFSETQRNKGNFPGRFSGRQFSNSRSEMNVSTLELGDSALYLCASSQVTGTGDEKLFFGSGTQLSVL.

The V and J genes are TRBV11-1 and TRBJ2-3; weak D call: TRBD2 (5 bases). Looked up from germline, CDR1 is SGHAT and CDR2 is FQDESV (reference sequence). Trimming shortened V by 2 bases and J by 2 bases, and 20 bases separated the two germline ends. The CDR3 spans 18 residues. The CDR3 DNA reads as TGTGCCAGCAGCTTACCGGTCGCGACTCTCGGGGACACAGATACGCAGTATTTT. Its translation is CASSLPVATLGDTDTQYF. Filled out from reference TRBV11-1 and TRBJ2-3, the complete variable domain reads EAEVAQSPRYKITEKSQAVAFWCDPISGHATLYWYRQILGQGPELLVQFQDESVVDDSQLPKDRFSAERLKGVDSTLKIQPAELGDSAMYLCASSLPVATLGDTDTQYFGPGTRLTVL.

The gene calls are TRBV6-1 and TRBJ1-2; D unresolved. From germline, CDR1 is MNHNS and CDR2 SASEGT. The V and J ends lost 8 bases and 3 bases respectively, with 10 bases between them. This CDR3 is 12 amino acids long. CDR3 sequence: CASQQSYYGYTF. DNA of the CDR3: TGTGCCAGCCAACAGTCTTACTATGGCTACACCTTC.

This clone has only one observation. The genes are TRBV30 and TRBJ2-3; 7 bases line up with TRBD2. The CDR3 length is 15 residues. The germline gives CDR1 GTSNPN, CDR2 SVGIG (reference sequence). The V gene end was trimmed by 3 bases and the J gene end by 6 bases; junction bases not matched to a gene: 12. DNA of the CDR3: TGTGCCTGGAGACTCTTAGCGGGCAGGGCTGATACGCAGTATTTT. This translates into CAWRLLAGRADTQYF. The full variable domain, in which reference TRBV30 and TRBJ2-3 provide the parts outside the CDR3, is SQTIHQWPATLVQPVGSPLSLECTVEGTSNPNLYWYRQAAGRGLQLLFYSVGIGQISSEVPQNLSASRPQDRQFILSSKKLLLSDSGFYLCAWRLLAGRADTQYFGPGTRLTVL.

The chain uses TRBV13 and TRBJ2-7; D ambiguous. V lost 2 bases and J lost 5, with 4 bases in between. CDR1 PRHDT and CDR2 FYEKMQ come from the germline V gene (reference sequence). The CDR3 consists of 11 residues. This CDR3 reads CASSLSDEQYF. For the CDR3, the DNA is TGTGCCAGCAGCTTATCGGACGAGCAGTACTTC.

This chain joins TRBV11-2 and TRBJ1-1, with 9 bases aligning to TRBD1. V was pared by 5 bases and J by 5 bases, with 9 bases of the junction left unmatched. CDR1 and CDR2 from the germline V gene are SGHAT and FQNNGV. The CDR3 runs 15 residues. The CDR3 loop reads CASSRDRGSGTEAFF. In nucleotides, the CDR3 is TGTGCCAGCAGCAGAGACAGGGGGTCTGGGACTGAAGCTTTCTTT.

The chain couples TRBV19 to TRBJ1-4, with 9 bases matching TRBD1. With 5 bases clipped from V and 6 bases from J, the junction kept 10 bases outside the gene matches. The CDR3 sequence is 16 residues long. Germline CDR1 and CDR2: LNHDA and SQIVND (reference sequence). CDR3 loop: CASSPRDRADYEKLFF. CDR3 coding DNA: TGTGCCAGTAGTCCCCGGGACAGGGCTGATTATGAAAAACTGTTTTTT.

The rearrangement links TRBV5-1 to TRBJ2-7, with TRBD2 matching 7 bases. Germline lookup yields CDR1 SGHRS and CDR2 YFSETQ. The CDR3 extends over 13 amino acids. With 7 bases clipped from V and 1 base from J, the junction kept 5 bases outside the gene matches. CDR3 coding DNA: TGCGCCAGCTCTCGGGGGGATTCCTACGAGCAGTACTTC. It translates to CASSRGDSYEQYF.

V gene TRBV15 combines with J gene TRBJ2-2; TRBD2 might be the D (5 bases). The V end lost 0 bases, the J end lost 0 bases, and 8 bases lay between the germline ends. CDR1 and CDR2 (germline): LNHNV, YYDKDF (reference sequence). The CDR3 length is 16 residues. The CDR3 sequence: CATSRDLGANTGELFF. DNA for the CDR3: TGTGCCACCAGCAGAGATCTCGGGGCGAACACCGGGGAGCTGTTTTTT.

This chain connects TRBV19 to TRBJ1-2; 8 bases map to TRBD1. V shed 6 bases, J shed 5 bases, and the junction held 5 bases outside the gene matches. In germline, CDR1 is LNHDA, CDR2 SQIVND (reference sequence). The CDR3 contains 13 residues. CDR3 sequence (DNA): TGTGCCAGTAGCCAGGACAGGGAATATGGCTACACCTTC. This encodes CASSQDREYGYTF.

Only a few counts were recorded for this clone. This chain joins TRBV12-5 and TRBJ1-4; no clear D. The CDR3 is 12 amino acids. Trimming cost V 5 bases and J 7 bases, with 8 bases left between them. In germline, CDR1 is LGHNT, CDR2 FRNRAP. In nucleotides, the CDR3 is TGTGCTAGTGGTCGGTCGGGTGAAAAACTGTTTTTT. It translates to CASGRSGEKLFF.

The J gene is TRBJ1-1, the V gene TRBV15; 8 nucleotides match TRBD1. Germline loops: CDR1 LNHNV, CDR2 YYDKDF (reference sequence). This CDR3 is 15 amino acids long. Trimming at V came to 4 bases and at J to 4 bases, leaving 8 bases not matched to a gene. The CDR3 DNA is TGTGCCACCAGCATCCAGACAGGGGTCGCCACTGAAGCTTTCTTT. Translated, it gives CATSIQTGVATEAFF.